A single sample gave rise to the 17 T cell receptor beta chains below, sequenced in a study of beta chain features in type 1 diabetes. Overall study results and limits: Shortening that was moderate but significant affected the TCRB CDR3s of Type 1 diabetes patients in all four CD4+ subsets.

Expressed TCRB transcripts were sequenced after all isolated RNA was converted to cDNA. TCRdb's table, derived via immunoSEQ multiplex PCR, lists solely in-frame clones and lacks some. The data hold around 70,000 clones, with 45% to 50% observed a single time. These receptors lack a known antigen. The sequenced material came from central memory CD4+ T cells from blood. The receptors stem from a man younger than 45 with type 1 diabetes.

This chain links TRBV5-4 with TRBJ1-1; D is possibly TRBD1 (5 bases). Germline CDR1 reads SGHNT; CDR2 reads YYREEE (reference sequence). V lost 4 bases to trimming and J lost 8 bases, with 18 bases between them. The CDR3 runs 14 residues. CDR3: CASSPTNRPLEAFF. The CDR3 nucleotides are TGTGCCAGCAGCCCGACGAACAGGCCCTTAGAAGCTTTCTTT.

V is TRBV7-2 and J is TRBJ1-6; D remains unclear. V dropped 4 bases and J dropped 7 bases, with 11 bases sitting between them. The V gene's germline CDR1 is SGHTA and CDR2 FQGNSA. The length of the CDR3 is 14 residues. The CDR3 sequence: CASSSKPGNSPLHF. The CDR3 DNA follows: TGTGCCAGCAGCTCGAAACCGGGGAATTCACCCCTCCACTTT.

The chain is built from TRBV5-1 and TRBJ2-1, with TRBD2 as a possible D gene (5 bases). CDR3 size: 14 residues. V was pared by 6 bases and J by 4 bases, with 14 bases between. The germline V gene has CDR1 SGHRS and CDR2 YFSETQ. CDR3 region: CASTLASTYNEQFF. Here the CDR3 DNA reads TGCGCCAGCACCCTGGCTAGCACTTACAATGAGCAGTTCTTC.

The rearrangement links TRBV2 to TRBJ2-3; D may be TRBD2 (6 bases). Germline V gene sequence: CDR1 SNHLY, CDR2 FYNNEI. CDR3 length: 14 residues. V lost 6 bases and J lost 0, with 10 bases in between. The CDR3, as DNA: TGTGCCAGCAGGCTAGCGCTTAGCACAGATACGCAGTATTTT. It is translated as CASRLALSTDTQYF. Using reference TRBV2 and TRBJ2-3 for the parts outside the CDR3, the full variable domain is EPEVTQTPSHQVTQMGQEVILRCVPISNHLYFYWYRQILGQKVEFLVSFYNNEISEKSEIFDDQFSVERPDGSNFTLKIRSTKLEDSAMYFCASRLALSTDTQYFGPGTRLTVL.

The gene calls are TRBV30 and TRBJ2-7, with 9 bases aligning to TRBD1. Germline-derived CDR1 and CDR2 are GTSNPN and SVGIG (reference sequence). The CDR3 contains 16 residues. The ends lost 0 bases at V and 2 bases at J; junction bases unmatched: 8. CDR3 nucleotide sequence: TGTGCCTGGAGTGTTTACAGGACAGGGGCGACCTACGAGCAGTACTTC. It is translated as CAWSVYRTGATYEQYF.

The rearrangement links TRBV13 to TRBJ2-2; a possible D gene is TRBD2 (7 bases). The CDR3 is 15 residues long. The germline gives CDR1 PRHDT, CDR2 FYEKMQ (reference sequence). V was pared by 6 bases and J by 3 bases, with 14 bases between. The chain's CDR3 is CASRLSGGYTGELFF. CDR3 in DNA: TGTGCCAGCAGACTCTCGGGGGGCTACACCGGGGAGCTGTTTTTT.

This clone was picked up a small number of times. CDR3 sequence (DNA): TGTGCCAGCAGTCAAGGGGCAGTTGAAGCTTTCTTT. Protein product: CASSQGAVEAFF. The gene calls are TRBV7-9 and TRBJ1-1, with a possible D match to TRBD1 (5 bases). Trimming took 6 bases from V and 7 from J, leaving 12 bases between them. This CDR3 has 12 residues. CDR1 and CDR2 from the germline V gene are SEHNR and FQNEAQ (reference sequence). The variable domain in full, with the rest retrieved from reference TRBV7-9 and TRBJ1-1, is DTGVSQNPRHKITKRGQNVTFRCDPISEHNRLYWYRQTLGQGPEFLTYFQNEAQLEKSRLLSDRFSAERPKGSFSTLEIQRTEQGDSAMYLCASSQGAVEAFFGQGTRLTVV.

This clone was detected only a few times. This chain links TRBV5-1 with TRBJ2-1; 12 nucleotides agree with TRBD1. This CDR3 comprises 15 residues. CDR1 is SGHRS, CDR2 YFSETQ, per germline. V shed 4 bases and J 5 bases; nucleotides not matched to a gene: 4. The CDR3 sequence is CASSTGQGANNEQFF. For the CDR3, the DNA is TGCGCCAGCAGCACGGGACAGGGGGCTAACAATGAGCAGTTCTTC. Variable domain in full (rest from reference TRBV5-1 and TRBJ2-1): KAGVTQTPRYLIKTRGQQVTLSCSPISGHRSVSWYQQTPGQGLQFLFEYFSETQRNKGNFPGRFSGRQFSNSRSEMNVSTLELGDSALYLCASSTGQGANNEQFFGPGTRLTVL.

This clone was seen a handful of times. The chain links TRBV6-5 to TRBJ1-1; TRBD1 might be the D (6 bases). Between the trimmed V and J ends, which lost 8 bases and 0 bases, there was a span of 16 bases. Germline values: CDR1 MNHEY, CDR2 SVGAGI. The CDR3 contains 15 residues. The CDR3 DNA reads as TGTGCCAGCTCGACCCTGGGGGCCCTGAACACTGAAGCTTTCTTT. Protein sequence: CASSTLGALNTEAFF.

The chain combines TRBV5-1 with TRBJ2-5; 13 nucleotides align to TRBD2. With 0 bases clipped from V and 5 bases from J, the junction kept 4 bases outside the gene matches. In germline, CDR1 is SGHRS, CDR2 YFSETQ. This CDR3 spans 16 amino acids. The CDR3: CASSLGTSGGRETQYF. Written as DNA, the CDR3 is TGCGCCAGCAGCTTGGGGACTAGCGGGGGTCGCGAGACCCAGTACTTC. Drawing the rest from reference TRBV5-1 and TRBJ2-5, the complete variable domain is KAGVTQTPRYLIKTRGQQVTLSCSPISGHRSVSWYQQTPGQGLQFLFEYFSETQRNKGNFPGRFSGRQFSNSRSEMNVSTLELGDSALYLCASSLGTSGGRETQYFGPGTRLLVL.

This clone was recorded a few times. CDR3 DNA sequence: TGTGCCAGGGGCGGCGGGGGGGAGCAGTTCTTC. It yields the protein CARGGGGEQFF. The chain uses TRBV19 and TRBJ2-1; TRBD2 matches 8 bases. The CDR3 is 11 residues long. J lost 10 bases, V lost 9 bases, and 5 bases had no gene match. The germline V gene encodes CDR1 LNHDA and CDR2 SQIVND (reference sequence).

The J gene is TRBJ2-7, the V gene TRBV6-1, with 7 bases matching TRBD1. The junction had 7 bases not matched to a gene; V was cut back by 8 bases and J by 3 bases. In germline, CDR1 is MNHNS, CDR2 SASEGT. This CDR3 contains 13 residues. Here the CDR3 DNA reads TGTGCCAGCGAAGACAGGGATCTCTACGAGCAGTACTTC. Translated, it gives CASEDRDLYEQYF.

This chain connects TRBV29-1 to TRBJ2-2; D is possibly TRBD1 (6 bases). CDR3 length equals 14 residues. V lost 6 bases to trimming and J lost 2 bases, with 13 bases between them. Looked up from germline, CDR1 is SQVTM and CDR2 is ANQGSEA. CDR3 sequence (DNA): TGCAGCGTAGGAGGACAGAGAAACACCGGGGAGCTGTTTTTT. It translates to CSVGGQRNTGELFF.

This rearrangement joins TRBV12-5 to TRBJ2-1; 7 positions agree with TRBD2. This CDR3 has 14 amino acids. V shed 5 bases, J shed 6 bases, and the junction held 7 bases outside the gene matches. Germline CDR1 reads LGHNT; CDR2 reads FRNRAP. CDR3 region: CASGIREGLNEQFF. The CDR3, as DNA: TGTGCTAGTGGTATAAGGGAGGGCCTCAATGAGCAGTTCTTC.

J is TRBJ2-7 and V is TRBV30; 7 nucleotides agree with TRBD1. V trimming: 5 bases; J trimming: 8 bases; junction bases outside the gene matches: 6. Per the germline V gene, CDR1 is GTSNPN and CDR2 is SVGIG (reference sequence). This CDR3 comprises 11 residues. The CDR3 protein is CAWARGGQQYF. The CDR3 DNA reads TGTGCCTGGGCCCGAGGGGGCCAGCAGTACTTC.

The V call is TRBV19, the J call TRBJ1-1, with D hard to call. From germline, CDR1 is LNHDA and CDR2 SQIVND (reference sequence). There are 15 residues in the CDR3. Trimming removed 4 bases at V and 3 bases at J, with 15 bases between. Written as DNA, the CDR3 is TGTGCCAGTAGTAGGACTTTAGGACCCGACACTGAAGCTTTCTTT. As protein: CASSRTLGPDTEAFF.

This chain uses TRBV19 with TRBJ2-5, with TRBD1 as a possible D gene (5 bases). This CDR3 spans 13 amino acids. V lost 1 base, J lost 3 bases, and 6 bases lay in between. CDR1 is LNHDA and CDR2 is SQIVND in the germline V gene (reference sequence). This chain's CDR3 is CASSIADKETQYF. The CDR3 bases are TGTGCCAGTAGTATAGCGGACAAAGAGACCCAGTACTTC.